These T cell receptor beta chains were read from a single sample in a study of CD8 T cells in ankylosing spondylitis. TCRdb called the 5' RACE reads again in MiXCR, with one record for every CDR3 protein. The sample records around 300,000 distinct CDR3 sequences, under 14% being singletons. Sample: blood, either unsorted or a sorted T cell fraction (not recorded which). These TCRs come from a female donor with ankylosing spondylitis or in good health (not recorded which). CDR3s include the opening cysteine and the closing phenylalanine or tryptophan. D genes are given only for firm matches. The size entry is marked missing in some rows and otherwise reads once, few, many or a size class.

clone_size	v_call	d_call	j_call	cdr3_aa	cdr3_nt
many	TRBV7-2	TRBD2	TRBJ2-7	CASSLDREAYEQYF	TGTGCCAGCAGCTTAGATCGGGAGGCCTACGAGCAGTACTTC
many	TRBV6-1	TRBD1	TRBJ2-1	CASSGQASYNEQFF	TGTGCCAGCAGCGGACAGGCCTCCTACAATGAGCAGTTCTTC
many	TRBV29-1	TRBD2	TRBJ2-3	CSVVLAGGPNTQYF	TGCAGCGTCGTACTAGCGGGAGGGCCAAATACGCAGTATTTT
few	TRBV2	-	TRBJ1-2	CASLREMNYGYTF	TGTGCCAGCCTAAGGGAGATGAACTATGGCTACACCTTC
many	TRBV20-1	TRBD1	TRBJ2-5	CSAGTAGGLRETQYF	TGCAGTGCTGGCACCGCAGGGGGTCTAAGAGAGACCCAGTACTTC
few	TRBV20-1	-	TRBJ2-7	CSARVFGVGYEQYF	TGCAGTGCTAGAGTCTTCGGTGTGGGTTACGAGCAGTACTTC
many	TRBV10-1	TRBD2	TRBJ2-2	CASGLAGTGELFF	TGCGCCAGCGGACTAGCGGGAACCGGGGAGCTGTTTTTT
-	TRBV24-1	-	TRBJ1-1	CATKATRDSEAFF	TGTGCCACCAAGGCCACCCGAGACAGTGAAGCTTTCTTT
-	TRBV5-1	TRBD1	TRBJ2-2	CASSLQGAHTGELFF	TGCGCCAGCAGCTTACAGGGGGCGCATACCGGGGAGCTGTTTTTT
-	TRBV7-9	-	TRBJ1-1	CASSLSLGDTEAFF	TGTGCCAGCAGCTTAAGTTTGGGGGACACTGAAGCTTTCTTT
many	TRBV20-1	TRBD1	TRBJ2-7	CSAAQGVSYEQYF	TGCAGTGCTGCCCAGGGGGTTTCCTACGAGCAGTACTTC
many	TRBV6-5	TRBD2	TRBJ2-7	CASSLTLAGEGHEQYF	TGTGCCAGCAGTTTGACCCTAGCGGGAGAAGGCCACGAGCAGTACTTC
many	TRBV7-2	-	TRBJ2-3	CASSLRRVTDTQYF	TGTGCCAGCAGCTTACGGCGGGTCACAGATACGCAGTATTTT
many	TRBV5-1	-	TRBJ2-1	CASSLVQGGSDEQFF	TGCGCCAGCAGCTTGGTCCAGGGTGGGTCCGATGAGCAGTTCTTC
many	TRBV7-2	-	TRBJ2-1	CASSLTLHNEQFF	TGTGCCAGCAGCTTAACACTGCACAATGAGCAGTTCTTC
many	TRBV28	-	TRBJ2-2	CASSPWQGGTGELFF	TGTGCCAGCAGTCCGTGGCAGGGGGGTACCGGGGAGCTGTTTTTT
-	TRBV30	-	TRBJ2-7	CAWSVSRDEQYF	TGTGCCTGGAGTGTGAGTAGGGACGAGCAGTACTTC
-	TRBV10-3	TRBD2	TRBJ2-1	CAISLTSGRADSVF	TGTGCCATCAGCCTGACTAGCGGGAGGGCCGACTCGGTCTTC
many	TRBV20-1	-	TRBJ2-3	CSARGALRRADTQYF	TGCAGTGCTAGAGGGGCTTTAAGGAGGGCAGATACGCAGTATTTT
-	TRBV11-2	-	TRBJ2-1	CASSSSGNRREQFF	TGTGCCAGCAGCTCCTCCGGGAACAGGCGTGAGCAGTTCTTC
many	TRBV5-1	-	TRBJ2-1	CASTPGRSNEQFF	TGCGCCAGCACCCCCGGTCGATCCAATGAGCAGTTCTTC
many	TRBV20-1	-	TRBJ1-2	CSASNSIYGYTF	TGCAGTGCTAGTAATTCGATCTATGGCTACACCTTC
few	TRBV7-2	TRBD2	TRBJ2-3	CASSKAGGPTSRDTQYF	TGTGCCAGCAGCAAAGCGGGAGGGCCGACCTCGAGAGATACGCAGTATTTT
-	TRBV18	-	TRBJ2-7	CASSRPGAEQYF	TGTGCCAGCTCACGCCCCGGAGCCGAGCAGTACTTC
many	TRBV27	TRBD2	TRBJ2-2	CASSSSGRSTGELFF	TGTGCCAGCAGCTCTAGCGGGAGGAGCACCGGGGAGCTGTTTTTT
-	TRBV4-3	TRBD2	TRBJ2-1	CASSQDRAGEAYNEQFF	TGCGCCAGCAGCCAAGATCGGGCGGGAGAAGCCTACAATGAGCAGTTCTTC
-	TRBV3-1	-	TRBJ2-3	CASSQEIGRSTDTQYF	TGTGCCAGCAGCCAAGAGATCGGAAGGAGCACAGATACGCAGTATTTT
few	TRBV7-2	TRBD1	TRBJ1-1	CASSLEGAWGTEAFF	TGTGCCAGCAGCTTAGAGGGGGCGTGGGGCACTGAAGCTTTCTTT
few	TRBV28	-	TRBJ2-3	CASSLYGRWGPSTDTQYF	TGTGCCAGCAGTTTATATGGCCGGTGGGGGCCTAGCACAGATACGCAGTATTTT
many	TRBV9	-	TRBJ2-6	CASSVATSRGANVLTF	TGTGCCAGCAGCGTAGCGACGTCTCGGGGGGCCAACGTCCTGACTTTC
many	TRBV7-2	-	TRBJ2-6	CASSRPLTGANVLTF	TGTGCCAGCAGCCGTCCCTTAACTGGGGCCAACGTCCTGACTTTC
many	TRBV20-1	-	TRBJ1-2	CSAEHAGGDGLYGYTF	TGCAGTGCTGAACACGCGGGGGGCGACGGTCTCTATGGCTACACCTTC
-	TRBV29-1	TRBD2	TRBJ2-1	CSAYPGGGRAAYNEQFF	TGCAGCGCCTACCCCGGTGGCGGGAGGGCCGCCTACAATGAGCAGTTCTTC
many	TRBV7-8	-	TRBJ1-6	CASSLSLPINSPLHF	TGTGCCAGCAGCCTAAGCCTACCCATCAATTCACCCCTCCACTTT
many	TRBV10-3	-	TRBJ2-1	CAISEQAIKDNEQFF	TGTGCCATCAGTGAGCAGGCAATCAAAGACAATGAGCAGTTCTTC
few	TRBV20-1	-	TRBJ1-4	CSAARGFF	TGCAGTGCCGCCCGTGGGTTTTTT
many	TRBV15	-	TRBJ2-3	CATSRAPSGTTDTQYF	TGTGCCACCAGCAGAGCTCCCTCCGGGACTACAGATACGCAGTATTTT
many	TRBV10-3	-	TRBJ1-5	CASRTGPANQPQHF	TGTGCCTCCAGAACGGGCCCTGCTAATCAGCCCCAGCATTTT
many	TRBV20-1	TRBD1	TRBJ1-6	CSARLAQGATLHF	TGCAGTGCTAGACTTGCCCAGGGGGCAACCCTCCACTTT
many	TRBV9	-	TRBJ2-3	CASSVDSGPDTQYF	TGTGCCAGCAGCGTAGACTCCGGCCCGGATACGCAGTATTTT
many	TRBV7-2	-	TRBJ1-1	CASSQLRGTEAFF	TGTGCCAGCAGCCAACTGAGGGGAACTGAAGCTTTCTTT